Given below is one T cell receptor (beta chain) in context. The record originates from a study of T cell changes during pregnancy in multiple sclerosis. The V and J ends lost 2 bases and 0 bases respectively, with 10 bases between them. The CDR3 is made up of 15 amino acids. Germline CDR1 SEHNR, CDR2 FQNEAQ (reference sequence). This table comes from immunoSEQ multiplex PCR, and its TCRdb copy is limited to in-frame clones, with some not included. The repertoire includes 25,000 to 35,000 clones, just over 90% of them detected once, and around 5.4% sits in the top ten. The sample here was CD8+ T cells from peripheral blood mononuclear cells, taken before pregnancy. This sequence was found in a female donor with multiple sclerosis, enrolled in a pregnancy study. The rearrangement uses TRBV7-9 and TRBJ1-2, with D maybe TRBD1 (6 bases). DNA of the CDR3: TGTGCCAGCAGCTTACCGGGACACTCTAACTATGGCTACACCTTC. Translating gives CASSLPGHSNYGYTF. The entire variable domain, with the rest obtained from reference TRBV7-9 and TRBJ1-2, is as follows: DTGVSQNPRHKITKRGQNVTFRCDPISEHNRLYWYRQTLGQGPEFLTYFQNEAQLEKSRLLSDRFSAERPKGSFSTLEIQRTEQGDSAMYLCASSLPGHSNYGYTFGSGTRLTVV.